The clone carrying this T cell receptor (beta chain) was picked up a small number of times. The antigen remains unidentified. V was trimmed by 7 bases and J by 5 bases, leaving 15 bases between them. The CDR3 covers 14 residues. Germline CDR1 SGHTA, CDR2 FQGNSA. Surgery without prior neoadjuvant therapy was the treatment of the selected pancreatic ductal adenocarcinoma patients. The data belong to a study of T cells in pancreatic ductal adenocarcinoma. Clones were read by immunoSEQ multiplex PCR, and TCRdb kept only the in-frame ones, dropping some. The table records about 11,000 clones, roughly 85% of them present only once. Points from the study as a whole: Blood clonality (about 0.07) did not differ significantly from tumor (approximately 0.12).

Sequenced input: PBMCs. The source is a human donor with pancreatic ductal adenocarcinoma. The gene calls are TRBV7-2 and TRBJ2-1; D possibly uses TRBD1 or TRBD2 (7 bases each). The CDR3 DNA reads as TGTGCCAGCAACCCAGGGGGGGGGCACAATGAGCAGTTCTTC. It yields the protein CASNPGGGHNEQFF.